The sequence of this TCR beta chain was determined in a study of human T cells and chemical hapten exposure. Study background: The sensitizer, 2% DPC, was used on around 2 cm by around 2 cm of upper inner arm skin. Small differences in pooled library volume mainly drove the variation in TCR yields per sample.

Individual cDNA molecules had unique molecular identifiers attached to them by the library. TCRdb re-called the RACE reads with MiXCR, one entry per CDR3 protein. The profile covers about 180,000 distinct CDR3 sequences, with almost 30% appearing a single time and less than 3.5% taken by the ten largest. Time point here: pre-sensitization, week 0. Treatment in this sample: therapeutic diphenylcyclopropenone sensitization with weekly scalp DPC. Trimming shortened V by 8 bases and J by 3 bases, and 7 bases separated the two germline ends. CDR3 size: 10 residues. Germline values: CDR1 DFQATT, CDR2 SNEGSKA (reference sequence). Details on this clonotype: The antigen remains unidentified.

Whole-study findings and limits: Positively correlated with patch test score were the counts of PT1 expanded TCRs.

The rearrangement links TRBV20-1 to TRBJ1-1; D gene unclear. Sequenced material: whole blood, taken in connection with sensitization to the hapten diphenylcyclopropenone (DPC). The TCR originated in a woman aged 25 to 39 with alopecia areata. Some clones in this sample may be carry-over from other donors' samples. The CDR3 bases are TGCAGTACGGGGTACACTGAAGCTTTCTTT. Translating gives CSTGYTEAFF.